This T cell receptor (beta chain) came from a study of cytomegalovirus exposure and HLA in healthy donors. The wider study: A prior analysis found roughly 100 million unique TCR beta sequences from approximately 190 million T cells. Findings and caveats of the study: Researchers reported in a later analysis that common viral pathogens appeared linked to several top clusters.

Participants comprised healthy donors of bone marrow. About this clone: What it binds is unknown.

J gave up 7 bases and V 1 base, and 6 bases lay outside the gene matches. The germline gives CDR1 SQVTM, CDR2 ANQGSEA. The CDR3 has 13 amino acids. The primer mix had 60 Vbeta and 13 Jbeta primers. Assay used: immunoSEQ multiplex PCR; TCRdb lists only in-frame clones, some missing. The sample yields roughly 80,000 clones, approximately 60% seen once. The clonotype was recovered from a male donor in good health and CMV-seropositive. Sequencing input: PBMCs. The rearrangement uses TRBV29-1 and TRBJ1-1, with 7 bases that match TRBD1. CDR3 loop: CSVEGEGASEAFF. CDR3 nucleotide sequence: TGCAGCGTTGAAGGAGAGGGGGCTAGTGAAGCTTTCTTT. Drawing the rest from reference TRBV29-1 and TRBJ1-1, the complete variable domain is SAVISQKPSRDICQRGTSLTIQCQVDSQVTMMFWYRQQPGQSLTLIATANQGSEATYESGFVIDKFPISRPNLTFSTLTVSNMSPEDSSIYLCSVEGEGASEAFFGQGTRLTVV.